This TCR beta chain was documented in a study of cytomegalovirus exposure and HLA in healthy donors. Germline V gene sequence: CDR1 SGHNT, CDR2 YYREEE (reference sequence). The trim removed 0 bases at V and 5 bases at J, leaving 9 bases unmatched. The CDR3 totals 16 residues. PCR was performed using 60 Vbeta and 13 Jbeta primers. Clones were sequenced by immunoSEQ multiplex PCR, and TCRdb holds only the in-frame ones, with some missing. This sample has 63,000 or so clones, with approximately 79% found just once. As to this clone: The antigen is undetermined.

General study results and limits: Reported performance of the classifier showed diagnosis of cytomegalovirus status with high specificity and sensitivity. The study recorded fewer than 200 TCR beta chains that were cytomegalovirus-associated. It was shown in a later analysis that HLA-associated TCR beta chains were more clonally expanded than other, equally common chains. Later on, an analysis tied 15,000 to 20,000 TCR beta sequences to HLA alleles at 0.05 false discovery rate.

The chain joins TRBV5-4 to TRBJ2-5; 8 bases are shared with TRBD2. The specimen was PBMCs. The receptor was isolated from a woman in her 30s in good health and CMV-seronegative. The CDR3 region is CASSLALRGARETQYF. The CDR3 coding sequence is TGTGCCAGCAGCTTGGCCTTGCGGGGGGCGAGGGAGACCCAGTACTTC. Together with reference TRBV5-4 and TRBJ2-5, the CDR3 gives the full variable domain: ETGVTQSPTHLIKTRGQQVTLRCSSQSGHNTVSWYQQALGQGPQFIFQYYREEENGRGNFPPRFSGLQFPNYSSELNVNALELDDSALYLCASSLALRGARETQYFGPGTRLLVL.